The 20 T cell receptor beta chains listed next were all sequenced from one sample in a study of PD-1 and CTLA-4 blockade in melanoma. The data were produced by immunoSEQ multiplex PCR, yet TCRdb's version contains in-frame clones alone and is incomplete. The sample records under 7,500 clones, about 80% being singletons. The source was CD8+ T cells from peripheral blood, collected before anti-PD-1 treatment. These receptors were collected from a human donor with melanoma.

The chain joins TRBV5-6 to TRBJ2-5, with no clear D. The CDR3 runs 15 residues. Germline V gene sequence: CDR1 SGHDT, CDR2 YYEEEE. Trimming took 0 bases from V and 5 from J, leaving 14 bases between them. The CDR3 region is CASSLANEAGETQYF. CDR3 in DNA: TGTGCCAGCAGCTTGGCCAACGAGGCTGGGGAGACCCAGTACTTC.

The chain is built from TRBV4-1 and TRBJ2-3, with 14 bases fitting TRBD2. The V gene's germline CDR1 is MGHRA and CDR2 YSYEKL. The CDR3 is 17 residues long. V lost 1 base, J lost 4 bases, and 4 bases stayed unmatched. This CDR3 reads CASSQGTSGGRADTQYF. The CDR3 DNA reads as TGCGCCAGCAGCCAAGGGACTAGCGGGGGGCGGGCAGATACGCAGTATTTT.

The chain recombines TRBV2 with TRBJ2-1; 9 bases fit TRBD2. In germline, CDR1 is SNHLY, CDR2 FYNNEI. After removal of 6 bases from V and 7 bases from J, the junction contained 1 base not matched to a gene. CDR3 size: 12 residues. As DNA, the CDR3 is TGTGCCAGCAGCACTAGCGGGAATGAGCAGTTCTTC. Amino acid sequence: CASSTSGNEQFF.

The chain uses TRBV5-8 and TRBJ2-5; 7 bases map to TRBD1. Trimming cost V 4 bases and J 2 bases; bases outside gene matches: 5. This CDR3 is 14 amino acids long. The germline gives CDR1 SGHTS, CDR2 YDEGEE. CDR3 in DNA: TGTGCCAGCAGCCCGACAGGGAAACAAGAGACCCAGTACTTC. Translated, it gives CASSPTGKQETQYF.

This clone is medium-sized within its sample. The J gene is TRBJ2-7, the V gene TRBV5-6, with D unresolved. V shed 1 base and J shed 6 bases, with 8 bases lying between them. This CDR3 spans 12 amino acids. Germline values: CDR1 SGHDT, CDR2 YYEEEE. The CDR3 loop reads CASSLIASEQYF. The DNA for the CDR3 is TGTGCCAGCAGCTTGATAGCATCCGAGCAGTACTTC.

In this sample, this clone turned up a few times. The sample carries other DNA sequences with the same CDR3. The chain links TRBV10-2 to TRBJ2-7; D not resolved. The ends were cut back, 4 bases at V and 2 bases at J, with 6 bases in the middle. Germline V gene sequence: CDR1 WSHSY, CDR2 SAAADI. The CDR3 runs to 12 residues. The CDR3 DNA sequence: TGCGCCAGCAGTGCGGACCCCTACGAGCAGTACTTC. Translating gives CASSADPYEQYF.

This clone has a single count. The chain combines TRBV2 with TRBJ2-3; 11 bases are shared with TRBD2. Germline V gene data show CDR1 as SNHLY and CDR2 as FYNNEI. After removal of 7 bases from V and 6 bases from J, the junction contained 9 bases not matched to a gene. CDR3 length: 15 residues. CDR3 in amino acids: CASNSGRVLPDTQYF. The CDR3 DNA reads as TGTGCCAGCAATAGCGGGAGGGTTCTTCCTGATACGCAGTATTTT.

The rearrangement joins TRBV5-6 to TRBJ2-3; D unresolved. Per germline, CDR1 SGHDT and CDR2 YYEEEE. Trimming stripped 1 base from V and 4 bases from J, with 10 bases between. The CDR3 has 14 amino acids. CDR3 amino acids: CASSLPAIADTQYF. Written as DNA, the CDR3 is TGTGCCAGCAGCTTGCCGGCTATAGCAGATACGCAGTATTTT.

The rearrangement links TRBV7-2 to TRBJ1-5; TRBD1 agrees at 11 bases. V dropped 4 bases and J dropped 0; count of bases not matched to a gene: 2. The CDR3 covers 16 residues. CDR1 and CDR2 (germline): SGHTA, FQGNSA. The CDR3 here is CASSWTGGYSNQPQHF. CDR3 DNA sequence: TGTGCCAGCAGCTGGACAGGGGGCTATAGCAATCAGCCCCAGCATTTT.

The chain recombines TRBV27 with TRBJ1-2; 11 bases map to TRBD1. Germline loops: CDR1 MNHEY, CDR2 SMNVEV (reference sequence). This CDR3 has 16 amino acids. J lost 0 bases, V lost 4 bases, and 4 bases had no gene match. The CDR3 nucleotides are TGTGCCAGCAGTTGGACAGGGGGCTATCCTAACTATGGCTACACCTTC. Amino acids: CASSWTGGYPNYGYTF.

The J gene is TRBJ2-1, the V gene TRBV2; D uncertain. CDR1 and CDR2 (germline): SNHLY, FYNNEI. CDR3 length equals 17 residues. Between the trimmed V and J ends, which lost 3 bases and 4 bases, there was a span of 19 bases. CDR3 DNA: TGTGCCAGCAGTGACCCTCGGTCCCTGGCGAAATACAATGAGCAGTTCTTC. This gives the protein CASSDPRSLAKYNEQFF.

This chain joins TRBV4-3 and TRBJ2-1, with D unresolved. The germline CDR1 and CDR2 sequences are LGHNA and YSLEER. V was cut by 2 bases and J by 4 bases, with 9 bases left in between. The CDR3 contains 14 residues. The CDR3 protein is CASSQQLGYNEQFF. The CDR3 DNA reads as TGCGCCAGCAGCCAACAGTTGGGGTACAATGAGCAGTTCTTC.

The chain links TRBV19 to TRBJ1-1; tentative D call: TRBD1 (6 bases). Trimming removed 3 bases at V and 1 base at J, with 9 bases between. The germline V gene encodes CDR1 LNHDA and CDR2 SQIVND (reference sequence). The CDR3 totals 14 residues. The CDR3 loop is CASSIRGGNTEAFF. The CDR3, as DNA: TGTGCCAGTAGTATCAGAGGGGGGAACACTGAAGCTTTCTTT.

The chain combines TRBV11-2 with TRBJ2-7, with D unresolved. The V and J ends lost 1 base and 4 bases respectively, with 5 bases between them. This CDR3 region has 12 residues. CDR1 SGHAT and CDR2 FQNNGV come from the germline V gene. This CDR3 is CASSLVLYEQYF. CDR3 nucleotides: TGTGCCAGCAGCTTAGTGCTTTACGAGCAGTACTTC. The full variable domain, in which reference TRBV11-2 and TRBJ2-7 provide the parts outside the CDR3, is EAGVAQSPRYKIIEKRQSVAFWCNPISGHATLYWYQQILGQGPKLLIQFQNNGVVDDSQLPKDRFSAERLKGVDSTLKIQPAKLEDSAVYLCASSLVLYEQYFGPGTRLTVT.

The V gene is TRBV7-2, the J gene TRBJ2-1; TRBD2 agrees at 10 bases. CDR3 size: 15 residues. Unmatched junction bases numbered 6, after V lost 1 base and J lost 9 bases. Germline V gene sequence: CDR1 SGHTA, CDR2 FQGNSA. The CDR3 DNA sequence: TGTGCCAGCAGCTTAGAAGCGGGAGGGCCCTCTGAGCAGTTCTTC. Amino acid sequence: CASSLEAGGPSEQFF.

This clone has only one observation. Written as DNA, the CDR3 is TGTGCCAGCAGTTACTCATCAGGGGCAGAAGCTTTCTTT. It is translated as CASSYSSGAEAFF. V is TRBV6-5 and J is TRBJ1-1, with D perhaps TRBD1 (6 bases). CDR3 size: 13 residues. Between the trimmed V and J ends, which lost 0 bases and 8 bases, there was a span of 10 bases. The germline CDR1 and CDR2 sequences are MNHEY and SVGAGI.

The CDR3 sequence is CASSLATEAFF. The DNA of the CDR3 is TGTGCCAGCAGCTTAGCCACTGAAGCTTTCTTT. The gene calls are TRBV13 and TRBJ1-1; D call uncertain. The CDR3 runs to 11 residues. The germline CDR1 and CDR2 sequences are PRHDT and FYEKMQ (reference sequence). V was trimmed by 1 base and J by 4 bases, leaving 1 base between them.

The chain uses TRBV11-3 and TRBJ2-3; no reliable D call. The germline CDR1 and CDR2 sequences are SGHNT and YENEEA. The CDR3 loop spans 15 amino acids. The V gene lost 7 bases and the J gene lost 2 bases, with 16 bases spanning the gap. The CDR3 DNA reads TGTGCCAGCACCCTGGACCACAGTTACACAGATACGCAGTATTTT. This encodes CASTLDHSYTDTQYF.

The V call is TRBV6-1, the J call TRBJ2-7, with D tentatively TRBD1 (5 bases). V was clipped by 2 bases and J by 5 bases, with 16 bases between them. The CDR3 sequence is 15 residues long. Germline V gene lookup returns CDR1 MNHNS and CDR2 SASEGT. CDR3 nucleotide sequence: TGTGCCAGCAGTGAACTAGTGGGGCAAATCGACGAGCAGTACTTC. Its translation is CASSELVGQIDEQYF.

V and J are TRBV27 and TRBJ1-1; TRBD1 matches at 9 bases. J gave up 0 bases and V 10 bases, and 12 bases lay outside the gene matches. CDR1 and CDR2 from the germline V gene are MNHEY and SMNVEV (reference sequence). The CDR3 consists of 16 residues. The CDR3 sequence: CANFTGGITVNTEAFF. CDR3 in DNA: TGTGCCAACTTTACAGGGGGCATTACGGTGAACACTGAAGCTTTCTTT.